This T cell receptor beta chain was observed in a study of T cells after yellow fever vaccination. At the level of the study: Fractions with few cells were prepared using SMART-Seq v4 Ultra Low Input.

Study results and caveats: There was a possibility that FACS-sorted repertoires contained abundant clonotypes contaminating from the bulk population.

Each CDR3 protein is one row after TCRdb ran MiXCR on the 5' RACE reads. The sample consists of 70,000 or so distinct CDR3 sequences, around 6.2% of them appearing once. This clonotype was seen at least ten times. Antigen: not known. V was cut by 7 bases and J by 4 bases, with 16 bases left in between. The CDR3 is made up of 14 amino acids. Per the germline V gene, CDR1 is SGHNT and CDR2 is YENEEA. The chain is built from TRBV11-3 and TRBJ1-1; D unclear. The sample consisted of CD4+ T cells sorted from PBMCs, taken around 14 days after the first yellow fever vaccination. This TCR was sampled from a man younger than 30 who received the YFV17D yellow fever vaccine. Here the CDR3 DNA reads TGTGCCAGCACCACCCGCTCGGGGAGCACTGAAGCTTTCTTT. Residues: CASTTRSGSTEAFF.